This record covers a single T cell receptor (beta chain). CDR3 length: 15 amino acids. V lost 2 bases to trimming and J lost 4 bases, with 12 bases between them. CDR1 is SNHLY and CDR2 is FYNNEI in the germline V gene. The data belong to a study of blood T cell repertoires in COVID-19. At the level of the study: T cells, B-cell-depleted T cells, or PBMCs supplied cDNA or gDNA.

As processed by the authors: Scientists estimated how many nucleated cells there were by amplifying reference gene primers. Sequenced by immunoSEQ multiplex PCR; TCRdb stores in-frame clones only, minus some. V, J and clone size are taken as reported in that table, and D and trimming were inferred from the DNA itself. The sample carries fewer than 150,000 clones, under 80% recorded once. The gene calls are TRBV2 and TRBJ1-3, with D maybe TRBD1 (5 bases). Sequenced sample: peripheral blood. This TCR came from a man aged 65 to 85 with acute or convalescent COVID-19. CDR3 nucleotides: TGTGCCAGCAGTGAACAGGGTTTCCGAGGAAACACCATATATTTT. Amino acids: CASSEQGFRGNTIYF. The full variable domain, completed using reference TRBV2 and TRBJ1-3, is EPEVTQTPSHQVTQMGQEVILRCVPISNHLYFYWYRQILGQKVEFLVSFYNNEISEKSEIFDDQFSVERPDGSNFTLKIRSTKLEDSAMYFCASSEQGFRGNTIYFGEGSWLTVV.